Shown below are 24 T cell receptor beta chains from a single sample sequenced in a study of siplizumab effects on memory and regulatory T cells. Profiled with immunoSEQ multiplex PCR; TCRdb holds only in-frame clones, not every one. Of about 87,000 clones detected, around 90% appear once; the ten largest clones hold 15%. Sequenced sample: CD4+ T cells sorted from blood. These receptor sequences come from a human donor in good health.

The chain employs TRBV6-6 and TRBJ2-7; 7 positions agree with TRBD1. The germline V gene has CDR1 MNHNY and CDR2 SVGAGI (reference sequence). The J segment lost 2 bases and the V segment lost 5 bases, leaving 6 bases of the junction unmatched. There are 14 residues in the CDR3. For the CDR3, the DNA is TGTGCCAGCAGTATCAGGGACAGCCCCTACGAGCAGTACTTC. Translating it yields CASSIRDSPYEQYF.

This chain links TRBV4-2 with TRBJ2-2; TRBD1 matches at 10 bases. The CDR3 length is 14 residues. Germline CDR1 reads LGHNA; CDR2 reads YNFKEQ. The ends lost 4 bases at V and 5 bases at J; junction bases unmatched: 1. The DNA of the CDR3 is TGTGCCAGCAGCCGGGACAGGGGAACCGGGGAGCTGTTTTTT. Residues: CASSRDRGTGELFF.

The chain links TRBV27 to TRBJ2-2; either TRBD1 or TRBD2 may supply D (6 bases each). V was clipped by 3 bases and J by 6 bases, with 17 bases between them. CDR3 length: 16 amino acids. Germline lookup yields CDR1 MNHEY and CDR2 SMNVEV (reference sequence). The CDR3 sequence is CASSFSPGAPAGELFF. The CDR3 bases are TGTGCCAGCAGTTTTTCCCCGGGGGCCCCGGCCGGGGAGCTGTTTTTT.

In this sample, this clone turned up a few times. The rearrangement uses TRBV11-1 and TRBJ2-5; D perhaps matches TRBD2 (6 bases). Germline V gene sequence: CDR1 SGHAT, CDR2 FQDESV (reference sequence). V dropped 5 bases and J dropped 5 bases, with 18 bases sitting between them. The CDR3 has 15 residues. CDR3 amino acids: CASSPERRARETQYF. CDR3 nucleotides: TGTGCCAGCAGCCCCGAACGGAGGGCCAGGGAGACCCAGTACTTC.

The rearrangement links TRBV6-6 to TRBJ1-2; 9 nucleotides agree with TRBD1. The length of the CDR3 is 13 residues. V was pared by 5 bases and J by 8 bases, with 6 bases of the junction left unmatched. Germline lookup yields CDR1 MNHNY and CDR2 SVGAGI (reference sequence). As DNA, the CDR3 is TGTGCCAGCAGTCCGGACAGGGGAGGAGGCTACACCTTC. It yields the protein CASSPDRGGGYTF.

This chain uses TRBV19 with TRBJ1-2, with D possibly being TRBD1 (5 bases). The CDR3 runs 13 residues. Germline lookup yields CDR1 LNHDA and CDR2 SQIVND (reference sequence). Trimming left V 9 bases short and J 3 bases short, with 14 bases between. The CDR3, as DNA: TGTGCCAGCCTGCGGGGCAGGGACTATGGCTACACCTTC. Its translation: CASLRGRDYGYTF.

The gene calls are TRBV2 and TRBJ1-5; TRBD1 aligns across 7 bases. J was trimmed by 2 bases and V by 1 base; bases with no gene match: 5. The CDR3 is 16 residues long. CDR1 is SNHLY, CDR2 FYNNEI, per germline. The CDR3: CASSEGTGTGNQPQHF. The CDR3 DNA sequence: TGTGCCAGCAGTGAAGGGACCGGGACAGGCAATCAGCCCCAGCATTTT.

The rearrangement links TRBV6-5 to TRBJ1-3; weak D call: TRBD1 (5 bases). V lost 6 bases to trimming and J lost 0 bases, with 12 bases between them. The CDR3 totals 15 residues. Germline values: CDR1 MNHEY, CDR2 SVGAGI. The CDR3 DNA reads TGTGCCAGCAGGTCAACAGGAGGCTCTGGAAACACCATATATTTT. This codes for CASRSTGGSGNTIYF.

The chain carries TRBV6-5 and TRBJ2-3; perhaps D is TRBD1 or TRBD2 (5 bases each). Trimming removed 6 bases at V and 0 bases at J, with 13 bases between. This CDR3 spans 15 amino acids. CDR1 and CDR2 (germline): MNHEY, SVGAGI. The CDR3 sequence is CASSLEGLSTDTQYF. The CDR3 DNA is TGTGCCAGCAGCCTCGAGGGGCTAAGCACAGATACGCAGTATTTT.

This chain joins TRBV6-1 and TRBJ2-7; no reliable D call. In germline, CDR1 is MNHNS, CDR2 SASEGT. V was trimmed by 6 bases and J by 5 bases, leaving 11 bases between them. The CDR3 is made up of 12 amino acids. Here the CDR3 reads CASSLRADEQYF. In DNA form, the CDR3 reads TGTGCCAGCAGCCTCCGTGCGGACGAGCAGTACTTC.

The chain carries TRBV27 and TRBJ1-1; 7 bases agree with TRBD1. The CDR3 has 17 residues. In germline, CDR1 is MNHEY, CDR2 SMNVEV (reference sequence). V was pared by 3 bases and J by 0 bases, with 10 bases of the junction left unmatched. Here the CDR3 reads CASSFTLGQFMNTEAFF. The CDR3 nucleotides are TGTGCCAGCAGTTTTACCTTGGGACAGTTTATGAACACTGAAGCTTTCTTT.

This chain links TRBV5-1 with TRBJ2-5; the match to TRBD1 covers 9 bases. There are 17 residues in the CDR3. V was clipped by 4 bases and J by 1 base; unmatched bases: 11. CDR1 is SGHRS and CDR2 is YFSETQ in the germline V gene. In nucleotides, the CDR3 is TGCGCCAGCAGCGTCTCGGGACAGGGAAGTTTCCAAGAGACCCAGTACTTC. It is translated as CASSVSGQGSFQETQYF.

V is TRBV29-1 and J is TRBJ1-1; D is unresolved. Germline V CDR1 and CDR2: SQVTM, ANQGSEA. V shed 1 base and J shed 1 base, with 7 bases lying between them. CDR3 size: 13 residues. The CDR3 here is CSVEGQSNTEAFF. In DNA, the CDR3 is TGCAGCGTTGAAGGCCAGTCGAACACTGAAGCTTTCTTT.

The V call is TRBV6-6, the J call TRBJ1-1; no clear D. Germline CDR1 and CDR2: MNHNY and SVGAGI (reference sequence). The CDR3 runs 14 residues. The V gene lost 6 bases and the J gene lost 5 bases, with 16 bases spanning the gap. CDR3 nucleotides: TGTGCCAGCAGAAATCCGGGAGAAGCAACTGAAGCTTTCTTT. It is translated as CASRNPGEATEAFF.

The chain employs TRBV7-6 and TRBJ2-1; the D gene is possibly TRBD2 (6 bases). Germline V gene data show CDR1 as SGHVS and CDR2 as FNYEAQ. V lost 4 bases and J lost 2, with 18 bases in between. The CDR3 is 17 residues long. The CDR3 loop is CASSWGLRGQTYNEQFF. The CDR3 DNA is TGTGCCAGCAGCTGGGGCTTGCGGGGCCAAACCTACAATGAGCAGTTCTTC.

CDR3 in DNA: TGTGCCAGCAGCCCTATACTAGCGTGGGAGCAGTACTTC. It is translated as CASSPILAWEQYF. The chain joins TRBV7-6 to TRBJ2-7; TRBD2 aligns across 7 bases. The CDR3 has 13 residues. Germline CDR1 is SGHVS and CDR2 is FNYEAQ. The V segment lost 5 bases and the J segment 7 bases; nucleotides outside the gene matches: 8. The variable domain in full, completed from reference TRBV7-6 and TRBJ2-7, reads GAGVSQSPRYKVTKRGQDVALRCDPISGHVSLYWYRQALGQGPEFLTYFNYEAQQDKSGLPNDRFSAERPEGSISTLTIQRTEQRDSAMYRCASSPILAWEQYFGPGTRLTVT.

The chain uses TRBV10-3 and TRBJ2-5, with 7 nucleotides matching TRBD1. Trimming removed 5 bases from V and 4 bases from J; junction bases left unmatched: 10. This CDR3 spans 15 amino acids. CDR1 and CDR2 (germline): ENHRY, SYGVKD. The DNA for the CDR3 is TGTGCCATCAGTTCCCCAGGACAGGCGGGAGAGACCCAGTACTTC. Protein sequence: CAISSPGQAGETQYF.

V usage is TRBV4-1 and J usage is TRBJ2-5; a possible D gene is TRBD2 (5 bases). Germline V CDR1 and CDR2: MGHRA, YSYEKL. V was shortened by 1 base and J by 5 bases, with 8 bases between the two germline ends. This CDR3 comprises 13 residues. CDR3 sequence: CASSQARRETQYF. The CDR3 nucleotides read TGCGCCAGCAGCCAAGCTCGGAGGGAGACCCAGTACTTC.

This chain connects TRBV7-2 to TRBJ1-1, with D hard to call. This CDR3 contains 14 residues. From germline, CDR1 is SGHTA and CDR2 FQGNSA. With 4 bases removed from V and 1 base from J, the gap between germline ends came to 10 bases. CDR3: CASSSEGSNTEAFF. For the CDR3, the DNA is TGTGCCAGCAGCTCCGAGGGCTCGAACACTGAAGCTTTCTTT.

The chain combines TRBV11-2 with TRBJ2-5; TRBD2 matches 10 bases. The CDR3 length is 16 residues. V trimming: 0 bases; J trimming: 0 bases; junction bases outside the gene matches: 1. Germline V lookup: CDR1 SGHAT, CDR2 FQNNGV. The CDR3 sequence is CASSLELAGHQETQYF. In DNA, the CDR3 is TGTGCCAGCAGCTTAGAACTAGCGGGGCACCAAGAGACCCAGTACTTC.

This sequence joins TRBV2 and TRBJ2-2; perhaps TRBD2 as D (5 bases). The V gene lost 6 bases and the J gene lost 7 bases, with 12 bases spanning the gap. The germline gives CDR1 SNHLY, CDR2 FYNNEI. The CDR3 is 13 amino acids. CDR3 sequence: CASRREQIGELFF. The CDR3 nucleotides are TGTGCCAGCAGGAGGGAGCAAATCGGGGAGCTGTTTTTT.

The gene calls are TRBV19 and TRBJ2-1; tentatively, D is TRBD2 (6 bases). The CDR3 consists of 15 residues. Germline V gene lookup returns CDR1 LNHDA and CDR2 SQIVND (reference sequence). The ends were cut back, 10 bases at V and 0 bases at J, with 16 bases in the middle. CDR3 bases: TGTGCCACTAAGTCGGGGAGGCCCTCCTACAATGAGCAGTTCTTC. Translating it yields CATKSGRPSYNEQFF. Full variable domain (outside the CDR3, taken from reference TRBV19 and TRBJ2-1): DGGITQSPKYLFRKEGQNVTLSCEQNLNHDAMYWYRQDPGQGLRLIYYSQIVNDFQKGDIAEGYSVSREKKESFPLTVTSAQKNPTAFYLCATKSGRPSYNEQFFGPGTRLTVL.

This clone has a single count. This chain joins TRBV6-1 and TRBJ2-7; possibly TRBD2 for D (6 bases). Germline V gene data show CDR1 as MNHNS and CDR2 as SASEGT. The CDR3 is 13 residues long. The ends were cut back, 7 bases at V and 0 bases at J, with 10 bases in the middle. CDR3 protein: CASTGDSSYEQYF. In DNA form, the CDR3 reads TGTGCCAGCACGGGAGATAGCTCCTACGAGCAGTACTTC.

This chain joins TRBV4-1 and TRBJ1-2, with 9 bases matching TRBD1. From germline, CDR1 is MGHRA and CDR2 YSYEKL. The V gene end was trimmed by 1 base and the J gene end by 4 bases; junction bases not matched to a gene: 10. CDR3 length equals 17 residues. CDR3 bases: TGCGCCAGCAGCCAAGCGGCCCAGGGACAGGGCGGCTATGGCTACACCTTC. It codes for CASSQAAQGQGGYGYTF.